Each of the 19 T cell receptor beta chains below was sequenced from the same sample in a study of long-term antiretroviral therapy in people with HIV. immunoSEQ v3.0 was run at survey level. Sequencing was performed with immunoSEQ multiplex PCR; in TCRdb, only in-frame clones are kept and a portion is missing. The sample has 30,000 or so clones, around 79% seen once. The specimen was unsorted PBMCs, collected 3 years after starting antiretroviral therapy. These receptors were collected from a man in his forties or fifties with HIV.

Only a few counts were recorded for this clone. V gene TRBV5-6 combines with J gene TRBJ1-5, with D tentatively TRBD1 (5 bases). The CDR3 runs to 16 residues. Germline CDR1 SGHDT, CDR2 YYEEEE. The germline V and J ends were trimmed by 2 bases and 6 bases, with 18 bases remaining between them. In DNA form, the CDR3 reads TGTGCCAGCAGCTTAAAGGGGTCTACGCGGACTCAGCCCCAGCATTTT. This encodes CASSLKGSTRTQPQHF. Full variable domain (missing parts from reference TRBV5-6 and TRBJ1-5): DAGVTQSPTHLIKTRGQQVTLRCSPKSGHDTVSWYQQALGQGPQFIFQYYEEEERQRGNFPDRFSGHQFPNYSSELNVNALLLGDSALYLCASSLKGSTRTQPQHFGDGTRLSIL.

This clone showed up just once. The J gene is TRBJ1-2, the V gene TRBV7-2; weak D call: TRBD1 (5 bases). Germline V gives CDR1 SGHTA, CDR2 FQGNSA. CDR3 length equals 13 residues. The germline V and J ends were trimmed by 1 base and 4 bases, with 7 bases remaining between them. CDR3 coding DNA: TGTGCCAGCAGCTTAGGAGGGACCTATGGCTACACCTTC. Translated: CASSLGGTYGYTF.

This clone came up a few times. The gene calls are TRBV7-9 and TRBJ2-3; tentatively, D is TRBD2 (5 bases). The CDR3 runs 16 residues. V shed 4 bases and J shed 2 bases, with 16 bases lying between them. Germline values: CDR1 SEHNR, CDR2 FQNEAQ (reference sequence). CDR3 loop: CASSYYFSGNTDTQYF. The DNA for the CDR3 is TGTGCCAGCAGCTACTATTTTTCGGGGAACACAGATACGCAGTATTTT.

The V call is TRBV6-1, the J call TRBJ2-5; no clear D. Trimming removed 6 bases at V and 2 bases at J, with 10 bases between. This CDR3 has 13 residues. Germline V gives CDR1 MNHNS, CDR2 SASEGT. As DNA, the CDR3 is TGTGCCAGCAGGTTCGGGTCTCAAGAGACCCAGTACTTC. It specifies CASRFGSQETQYF.

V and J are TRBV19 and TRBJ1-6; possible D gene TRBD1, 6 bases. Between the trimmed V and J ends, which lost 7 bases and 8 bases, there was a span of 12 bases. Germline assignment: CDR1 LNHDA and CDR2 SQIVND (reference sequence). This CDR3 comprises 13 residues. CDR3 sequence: CASNNREDSPLHF. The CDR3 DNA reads TGTGCCAGTAATAACAGGGAGGATTCACCCCTCCACTTT.

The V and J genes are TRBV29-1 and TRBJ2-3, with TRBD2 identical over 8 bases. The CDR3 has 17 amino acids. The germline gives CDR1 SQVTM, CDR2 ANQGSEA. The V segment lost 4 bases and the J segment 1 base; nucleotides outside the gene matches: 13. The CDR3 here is CSVAASPRAGGTDTQYF. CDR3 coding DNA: TGCAGCGTTGCGGCCTCCCCCCGAGCGGGGGGCACAGATACGCAGTATTTT.

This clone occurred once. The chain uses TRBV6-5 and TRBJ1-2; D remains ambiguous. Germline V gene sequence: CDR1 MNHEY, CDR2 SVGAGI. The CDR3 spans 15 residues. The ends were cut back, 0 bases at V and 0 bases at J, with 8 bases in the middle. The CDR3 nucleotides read TGTGCCAGCAGTTACTCCCCAGAAGCTAACTATGGCTACACCTTC. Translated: CASSYSPEANYGYTF.

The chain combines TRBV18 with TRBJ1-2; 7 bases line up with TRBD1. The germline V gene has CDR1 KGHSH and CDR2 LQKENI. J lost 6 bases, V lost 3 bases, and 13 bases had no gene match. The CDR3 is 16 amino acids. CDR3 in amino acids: CASSPTETGQLHGYTF. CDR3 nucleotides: TGTGCCAGCTCACCCACGGAGACGGGACAGCTCCATGGCTACACCTTC.

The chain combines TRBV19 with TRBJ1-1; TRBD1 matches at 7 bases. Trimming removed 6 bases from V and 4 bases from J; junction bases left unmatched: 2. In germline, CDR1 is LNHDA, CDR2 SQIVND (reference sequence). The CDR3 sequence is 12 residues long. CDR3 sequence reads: CASRGTVTEAFF. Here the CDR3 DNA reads TGTGCCAGTAGGGGGACAGTCACTGAAGCTTTCTTT.

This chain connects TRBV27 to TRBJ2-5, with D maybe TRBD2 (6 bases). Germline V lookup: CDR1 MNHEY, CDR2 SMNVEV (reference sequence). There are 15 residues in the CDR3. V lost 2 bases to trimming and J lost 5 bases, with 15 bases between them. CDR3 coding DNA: TGTGCCAGCAGTTTAGTGGAGGGTAGATCTGAGACCCAGTACTTC. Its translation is CASSLVEGRSETQYF.

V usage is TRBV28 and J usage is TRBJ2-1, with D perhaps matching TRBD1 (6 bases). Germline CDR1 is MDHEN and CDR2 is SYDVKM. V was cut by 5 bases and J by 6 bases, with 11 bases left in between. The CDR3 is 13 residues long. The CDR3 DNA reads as TGTGCCAGCAGTGCTACAGGGACCAATGAGCAGTTCTTC. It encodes CASSATGTNEQFF.

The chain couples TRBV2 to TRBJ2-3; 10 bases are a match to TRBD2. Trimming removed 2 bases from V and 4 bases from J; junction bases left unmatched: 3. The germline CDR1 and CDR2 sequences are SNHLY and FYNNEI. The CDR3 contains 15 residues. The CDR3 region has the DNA TGTGCCAGCAGTGAAATAGCGGGGGGCCCAGATACGCAGTATTTT. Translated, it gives CASSEIAGGPDTQYF.

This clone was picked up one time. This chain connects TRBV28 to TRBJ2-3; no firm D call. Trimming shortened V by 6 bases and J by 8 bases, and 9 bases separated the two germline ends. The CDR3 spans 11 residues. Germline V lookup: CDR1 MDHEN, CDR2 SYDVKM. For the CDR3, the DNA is TGTGCCAGCAGCGTGATAAGTACGCAGTATTTT. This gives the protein CASSVISTQYF.

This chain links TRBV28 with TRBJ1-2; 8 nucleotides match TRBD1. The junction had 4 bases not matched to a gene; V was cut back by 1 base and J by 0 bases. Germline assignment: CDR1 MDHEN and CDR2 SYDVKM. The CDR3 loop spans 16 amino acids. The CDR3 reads CASSLYGTGSNYGYTF. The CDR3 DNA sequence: TGTGCCAGCAGTTTATATGGGACAGGTTCTAACTATGGCTACACCTTC.

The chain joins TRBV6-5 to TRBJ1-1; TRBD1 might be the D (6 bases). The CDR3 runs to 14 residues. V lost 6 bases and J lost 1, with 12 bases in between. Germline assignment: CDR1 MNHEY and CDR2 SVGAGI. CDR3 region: CASSQRQENTEAFF. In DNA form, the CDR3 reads TGTGCCAGCAGCCAAAGACAGGAGAACACTGAAGCTTTCTTT.

DNA of the CDR3: TGTGCCAGTAGCCCTATCAGGGGTACGCAGTATTTT. Translation: CASSPIRGTQYF. The chain is built from TRBV19 and TRBJ2-3; perhaps TRBD1 as D (6 bases). In germline, CDR1 is LNHDA, CDR2 SQIVND (reference sequence). Deletions cut 6 bases from V and 8 bases from J, with 12 bases between. This CDR3 is built from 12 residues.

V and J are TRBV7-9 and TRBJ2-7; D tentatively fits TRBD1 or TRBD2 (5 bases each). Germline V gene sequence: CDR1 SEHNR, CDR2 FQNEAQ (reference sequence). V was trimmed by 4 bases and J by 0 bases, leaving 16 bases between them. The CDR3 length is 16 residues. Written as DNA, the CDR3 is TGTGCCAGCAGCTGGGGGTCTAGCAGGACCTCCTACGAGCAGTACTTC. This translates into CASSWGSSRTSYEQYF.

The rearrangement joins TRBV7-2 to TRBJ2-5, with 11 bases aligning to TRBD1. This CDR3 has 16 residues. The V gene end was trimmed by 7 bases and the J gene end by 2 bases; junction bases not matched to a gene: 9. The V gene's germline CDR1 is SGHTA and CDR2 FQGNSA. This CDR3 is CASIKQRDRGQETQYF. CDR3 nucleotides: TGTGCCAGCATTAAACAAAGGGACAGGGGGCAAGAGACCCAGTACTTC.

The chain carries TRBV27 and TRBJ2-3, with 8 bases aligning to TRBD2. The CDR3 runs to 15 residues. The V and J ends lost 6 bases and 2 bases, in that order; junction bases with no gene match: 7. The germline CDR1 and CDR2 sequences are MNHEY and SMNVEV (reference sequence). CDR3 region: CASSQTGGITDTQYF. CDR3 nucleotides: TGTGCCAGCAGCCAGACGGGGGGGATCACAGATACGCAGTATTTT.